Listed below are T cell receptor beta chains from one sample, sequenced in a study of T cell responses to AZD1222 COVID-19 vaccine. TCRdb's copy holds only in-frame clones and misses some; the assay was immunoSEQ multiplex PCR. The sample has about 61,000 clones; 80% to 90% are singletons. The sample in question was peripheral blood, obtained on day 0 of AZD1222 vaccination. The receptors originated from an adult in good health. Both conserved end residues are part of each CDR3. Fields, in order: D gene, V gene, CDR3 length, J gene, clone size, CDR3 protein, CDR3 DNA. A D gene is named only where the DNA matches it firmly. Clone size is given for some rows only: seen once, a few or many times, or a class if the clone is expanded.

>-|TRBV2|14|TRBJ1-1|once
CASTGRWENTEAFF
TGTGCCAGCACCGGACGGTGGGAGAACACTGAAGCTTTCTTT
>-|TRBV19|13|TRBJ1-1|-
CASSIAVNTEAFF
TGTGCCAGTAGTATAGCGGTGAACACTGAAGCTTTCTTT
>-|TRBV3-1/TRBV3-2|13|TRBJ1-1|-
CASSPPWPGEAFF
TGTGCCAGCAGCCCCCCGTGGCCCGGCGAAGCTTTCTTT
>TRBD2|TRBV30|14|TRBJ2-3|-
CAWTSGTQGGTQYF
TGTGCCTGGACTAGCGGGACGCAGGGAGGTACGCAGTATTTT
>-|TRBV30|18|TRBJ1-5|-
CAWSVERVRASSNQPQHF
TGTGCCTGGAGTGTAGAGCGGGTGAGAGCTTCTAGCAATCAGCCCCAGCATTTT
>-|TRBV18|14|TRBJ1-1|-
CASSPRQENTEAFF
TGTGCCAGCTCACCAAGACAAGAGAACACTGAAGCTTTCTTT
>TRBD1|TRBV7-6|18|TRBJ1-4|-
CASSLIKGGPRWDEKLFF
TGTGCCAGCAGCTTAATTAAAGGGGGCCCCCGATGGGACGAAAAACTGTTTTTT
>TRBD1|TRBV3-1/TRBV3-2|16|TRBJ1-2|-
CASSQKGGDRVVGYTF
TGTGCCAGCAGCCAAAAAGGGGGGGACAGGGTGGTAGGCTACACCTTC
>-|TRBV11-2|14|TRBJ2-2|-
CASSWTANTGELFF
TGTGCCAGCAGCTGGACAGCGAACACCGGGGAGCTGTTTTTT
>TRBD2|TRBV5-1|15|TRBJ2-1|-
CASSLVLAEYNEQFF
TGCGCCAGCAGCTTGGTTCTAGCGGAATACAATGAGCAGTTCTTC
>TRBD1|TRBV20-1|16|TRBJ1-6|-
CSASNRGHSYNSPLHF
TGCAGTGCTAGTAATAGGGGGCACTCCTATAATTCACCCCTCCACTTT
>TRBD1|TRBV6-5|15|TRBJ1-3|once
CASVRDRISGNTIYF
TGTGCCAGCGTCCGGGACAGGATTTCTGGAAACACCATATATTTT
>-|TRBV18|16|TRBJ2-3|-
CASSAVLQGSTDTQYF
TGTGCCAGCTCAGCCGTTTTACAGGGTAGCACAGATACGCAGTATTTT
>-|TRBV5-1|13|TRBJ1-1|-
CASSGTPNTEAFF
TGCGCCAGCAGCGGGACGCCGAACACTGAAGCTTTCTTT
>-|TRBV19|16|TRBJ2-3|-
CASSMPSAKGTDTQYF
TGTGCCAGTAGTATGCCCAGCGCGAAGGGCACAGATACGCAGTATTTT
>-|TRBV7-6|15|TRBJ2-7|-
CASSFQATGPYEQYF
TGTGCCAGCAGCTTTCAGGCGACGGGACCCTACGAGCAGTACTTC
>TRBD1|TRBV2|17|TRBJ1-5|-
CASSEEQGRGINQPQHF
TGTGCCAGCAGTGAAGAACAGGGGAGGGGGATCAATCAGCCCCAGCATTTT
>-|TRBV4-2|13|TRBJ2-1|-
CASKGESTGEQFF
TGTGCCAGCAAGGGCGAAAGCACGGGTGAGCAGTTCTTC
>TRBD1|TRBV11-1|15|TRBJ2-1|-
CASSPTGTGVGEQFF
TGTGCCAGCAGCCCGACCGGGACAGGGGTTGGTGAGCAGTTCTTC
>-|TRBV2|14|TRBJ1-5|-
CASSDRTVNQPQHF
TGTGCCAGCAGTGATAGGACAGTGAATCAGCCCCAGCATTTT
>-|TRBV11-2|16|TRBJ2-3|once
CASSLGPAGFTDTQYF
TGTGCCAGCAGCTTAGGTCCGGCAGGGTTTACAGATACGCAGTATTTT
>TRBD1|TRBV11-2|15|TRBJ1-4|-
CASSSGQATNEKLFF
TGTGCCAGCAGCTCCGGACAGGCAACTAATGAAAAACTGTTTTTT
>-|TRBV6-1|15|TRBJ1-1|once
CASSDTGHRNTEAFF
TGTGCCAGCAGTGACACGGGACATAGGAACACTGAAGCTTTCTTT
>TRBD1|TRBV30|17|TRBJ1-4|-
CAWSGNQGALPREKLFF
TGTGCCTGGAGTGGGAATCAGGGGGCGCTCCCTAGGGAAAAACTGTTTTTT
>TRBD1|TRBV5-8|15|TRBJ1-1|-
CASSRNRGWGAEAFF
TGTGCCAGCAGCAGAAACAGGGGGTGGGGCGCTGAAGCTTTCTTT
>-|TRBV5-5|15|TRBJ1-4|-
CASSLFSGIGEKLFF
TGTGCCAGCAGCTTGTTTTCAGGGATCGGTGAAAAACTGTTTTTT
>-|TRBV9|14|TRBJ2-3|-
CASSVAVDTDTQYF
TGTGCCAGCAGCGTAGCGGTTGACACAGATACGCAGTATTTT
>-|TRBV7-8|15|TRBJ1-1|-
CASSSRTAMNTEAFF
TGTGCCAGCAGCTCAAGGACCGCCATGAACACTGAAGCTTTCTTT
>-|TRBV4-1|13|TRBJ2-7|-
CASSQGAPYEQYF
TGCGCCAGCAGCCAAGGGGCGCCTTACGAGCAGTACTTC
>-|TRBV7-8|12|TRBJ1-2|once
CASSSGDYGYTF
TGTGCCAGCAGCTCCGGAGACTATGGCTACACCTTC